This T cell receptor (beta chain) stems from a study of blood T cells in healthy people across ages. Study-wide points: Both naive CD4+ cell counts and diversity were greater in long-lived donors than in aged donors.

Trimming stripped 4 bases from V and 4 bases from J, with 11 bases between. The germline V gene has CDR1 DFQATT and CDR2 SNEGSKA (reference sequence). CDR3 length: 13 residues. Primers used in a second PCR of roughly 7 to 11 cycles were a sample-barcoded 5' primer and a J-beta primer mix. A template-switch adaptor containing 12 random nucleotides labeled each cDNA molecule. TCRdb analysed the 5' RACE reads with MiXCR anew, one entry per CDR3 protein. The sample carries around 900,000 distinct CDR3 sequences, just over 50% recorded once. Donors each provided about 9.5 milliliters of peripheral blood. The amount of total RNA extracted per sample was at least 5.5 micrograms. This clonotype was seen a few times. The antigen remains undetermined.

The chain couples TRBV20-1 to TRBJ1-5; tentative D call: TRBD1 (5 bases). This TCR came from a woman between 55 and 75 years old in good health. Sequences were obtained from blood. CDR3 sequence (DNA): TGCAGTGCTACCCGACAGCAAAATCAGCCCCAGCATTTT. It is translated as CSATRQQNQPQHF.